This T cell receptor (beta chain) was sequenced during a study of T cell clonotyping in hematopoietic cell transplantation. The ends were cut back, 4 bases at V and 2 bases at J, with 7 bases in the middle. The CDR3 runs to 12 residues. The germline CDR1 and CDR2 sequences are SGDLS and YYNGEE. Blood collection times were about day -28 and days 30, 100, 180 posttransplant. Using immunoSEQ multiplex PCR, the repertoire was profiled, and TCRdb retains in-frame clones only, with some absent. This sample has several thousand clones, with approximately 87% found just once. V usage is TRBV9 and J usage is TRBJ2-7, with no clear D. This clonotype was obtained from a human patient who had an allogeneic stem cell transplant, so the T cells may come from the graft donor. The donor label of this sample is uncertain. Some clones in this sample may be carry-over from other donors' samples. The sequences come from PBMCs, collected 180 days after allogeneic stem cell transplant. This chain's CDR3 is CASSYWTYEQYF. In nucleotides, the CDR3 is TGTGCCAGCAGCTACTGGACCTACGAGCAGTACTTC.